This record covers a single TCR beta chain. TCRdb keeps only in-frame clones here, not all; method: immunoSEQ multiplex PCR. The sample contains about 100,000 clones, over 80% of which appear only once. From germline, CDR1 is SNHLY and CDR2 FYNNEI. This CDR3 spans 15 amino acids. V lost 6 bases to trimming and J lost 2 bases; unmatched junction nucleotides: 6. These data come from a study of T cell changes during pregnancy in multiple sclerosis. The input for sequencing was peripheral blood, taken in the first trimester of pregnancy. This receptor was taken from a female donor with multiple sclerosis, enrolled in a pregnancy study. The rearrangement uses TRBV2 and TRBJ1-3, with TRBD1 matching over 8 bases. CDR3 in DNA: TGTGCCAGCAGACCTGACAGGGGCGCTGGAAACACCATATATTTT. It translates to CASRPDRGAGNTIYF.